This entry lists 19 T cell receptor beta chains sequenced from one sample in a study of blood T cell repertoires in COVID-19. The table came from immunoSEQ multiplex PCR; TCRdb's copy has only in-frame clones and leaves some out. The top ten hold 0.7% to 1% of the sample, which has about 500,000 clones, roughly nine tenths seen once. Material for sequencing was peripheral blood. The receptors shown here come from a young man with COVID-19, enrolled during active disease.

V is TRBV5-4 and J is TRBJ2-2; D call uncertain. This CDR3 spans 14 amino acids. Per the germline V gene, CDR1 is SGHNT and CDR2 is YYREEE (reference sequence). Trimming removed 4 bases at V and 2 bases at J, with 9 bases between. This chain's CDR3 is CASSLEINTGELFF. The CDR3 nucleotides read TGTGCCAGCAGCCTGGAAATAAACACCGGGGAGCTGTTTTTT.

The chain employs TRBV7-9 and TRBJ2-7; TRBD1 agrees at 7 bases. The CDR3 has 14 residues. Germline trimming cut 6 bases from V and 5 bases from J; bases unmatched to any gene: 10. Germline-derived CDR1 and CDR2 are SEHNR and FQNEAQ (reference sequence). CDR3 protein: CASSDRVIENEQYF. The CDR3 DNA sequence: TGTGCCAGCAGTGACAGGGTAATAGAAAACGAGCAGTACTTC.

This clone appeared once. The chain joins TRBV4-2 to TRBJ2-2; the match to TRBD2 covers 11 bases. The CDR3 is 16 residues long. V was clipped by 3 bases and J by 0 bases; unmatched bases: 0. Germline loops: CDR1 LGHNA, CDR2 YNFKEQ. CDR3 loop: CASSQTSGANTGELFF. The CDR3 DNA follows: TGTGCCAGCAGCCAGACTAGCGGGGCGAACACCGGGGAGCTGTTTTTT.

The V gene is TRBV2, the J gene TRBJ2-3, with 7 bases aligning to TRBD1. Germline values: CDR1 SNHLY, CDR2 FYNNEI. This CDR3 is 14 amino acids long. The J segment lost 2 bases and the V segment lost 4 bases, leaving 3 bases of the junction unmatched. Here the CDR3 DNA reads TGTGCCAGCAGTGGGGACAGACTCACAGATACGCAGTATTTT. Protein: CASSGDRLTDTQYF.

CDR3 protein: CATSRLTTSVEETQYF. The CDR3 DNA reads TGTGCCACCAGCAGACTAACGACTAGCGTCGAAGAGACCCAGTACTTC. This chain connects TRBV15 to TRBJ2-5; 8 bases fit TRBD2. The length of the CDR3 is 16 residues. V dropped 2 bases and J dropped 3; count of bases not matched to a gene: 8. In germline, CDR1 is LNHNV, CDR2 YYDKDF (reference sequence).

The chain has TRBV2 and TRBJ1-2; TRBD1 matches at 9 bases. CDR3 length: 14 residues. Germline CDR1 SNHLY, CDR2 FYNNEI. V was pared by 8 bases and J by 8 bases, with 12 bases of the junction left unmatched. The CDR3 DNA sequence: TGTGCCAGCGGACCGGGGACAGGGCTTGGAGGCTACACCTTC. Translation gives CASGPGTGLGGYTF.

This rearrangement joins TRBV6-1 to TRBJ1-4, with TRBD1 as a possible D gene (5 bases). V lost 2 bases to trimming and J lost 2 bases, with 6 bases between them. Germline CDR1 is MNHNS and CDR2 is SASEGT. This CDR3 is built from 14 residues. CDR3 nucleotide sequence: TGTGCCAGCAGTGAATGGGGCACTAATGAAAAACTGTTTTTT. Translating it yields CASSEWGTNEKLFF.

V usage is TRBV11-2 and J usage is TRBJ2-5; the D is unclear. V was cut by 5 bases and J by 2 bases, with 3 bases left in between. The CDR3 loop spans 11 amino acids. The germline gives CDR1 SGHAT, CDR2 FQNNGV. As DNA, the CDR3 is TGTGCCAGCAGCCTACAAGAGACCCAGTACTTC. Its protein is CASSLQETQYF.

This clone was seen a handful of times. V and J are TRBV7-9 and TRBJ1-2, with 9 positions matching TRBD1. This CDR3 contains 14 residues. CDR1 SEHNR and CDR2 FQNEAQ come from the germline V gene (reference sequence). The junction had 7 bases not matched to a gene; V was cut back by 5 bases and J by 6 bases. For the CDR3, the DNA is TGTGCCAGCAGCCCCTCGGGACAGGGTAATGGCTACACCTTC. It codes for CASSPSGQGNGYTF.

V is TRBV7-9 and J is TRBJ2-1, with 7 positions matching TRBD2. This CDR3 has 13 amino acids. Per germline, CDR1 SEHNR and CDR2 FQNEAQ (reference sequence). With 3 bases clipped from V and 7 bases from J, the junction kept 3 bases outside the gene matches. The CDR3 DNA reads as TGTGCCAGCAGCTTCGTCGGGAGGAATGAGCAGTTCTTC. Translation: CASSFVGRNEQFF.

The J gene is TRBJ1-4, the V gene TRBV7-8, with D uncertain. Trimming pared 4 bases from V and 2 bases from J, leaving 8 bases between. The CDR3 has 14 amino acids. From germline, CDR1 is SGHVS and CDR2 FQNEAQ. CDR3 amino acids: CASSSGPTNEKLFF. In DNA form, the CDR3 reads TGTGCCAGCAGCTCAGGTCCCACTAATGAAAAACTGTTTTTT.

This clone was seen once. The CDR3 DNA reads TGTGCCAGCAGCGCACCGGGACGGGGGGGGCAAGAGACCCAGTACTTC. Translated: CASSAPGRGGQETQYF. The V gene is TRBV7-9, the J gene TRBJ2-5, with 8 bases lining up with TRBD2. The CDR3 is 16 residues long. V shed 5 bases and J 2 bases; nucleotides not matched to a gene: 10. Germline lookup yields CDR1 SEHNR and CDR2 FQNEAQ (reference sequence).

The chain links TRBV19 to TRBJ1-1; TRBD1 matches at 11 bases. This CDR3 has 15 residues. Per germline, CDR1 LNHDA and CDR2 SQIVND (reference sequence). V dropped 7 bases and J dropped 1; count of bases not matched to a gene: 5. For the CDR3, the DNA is TGTGCCAGTACCCGGACAGGGGGCCAGAACACTGAAGCTTTCTTT. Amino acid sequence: CASTRTGGQNTEAFF.

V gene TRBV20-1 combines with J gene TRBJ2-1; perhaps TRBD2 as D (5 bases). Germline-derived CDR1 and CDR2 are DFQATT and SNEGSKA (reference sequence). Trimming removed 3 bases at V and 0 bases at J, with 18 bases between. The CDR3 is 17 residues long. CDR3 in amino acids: CSASGRGSASSYNEQFF. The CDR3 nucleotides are TGCAGTGCTAGTGGTCGGGGTAGCGCGAGCTCCTACAATGAGCAGTTCTTC.

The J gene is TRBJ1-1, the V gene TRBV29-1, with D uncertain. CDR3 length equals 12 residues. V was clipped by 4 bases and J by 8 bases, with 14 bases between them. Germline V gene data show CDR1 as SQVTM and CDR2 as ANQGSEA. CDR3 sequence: CSVALTGGEAFF. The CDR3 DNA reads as TGCAGCGTTGCACTGACGGGTGGGGAAGCTTTCTTT. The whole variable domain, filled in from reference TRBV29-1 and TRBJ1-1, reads SAVISQKPSRDICQRGTSLTIQCQVDSQVTMMFWYRQQPGQSLTLIATANQGSEATYESGFVIDKFPISRPNLTFSTLTVSNMSPEDSSIYLCSVALTGGEAFFGQGTRLTVV.

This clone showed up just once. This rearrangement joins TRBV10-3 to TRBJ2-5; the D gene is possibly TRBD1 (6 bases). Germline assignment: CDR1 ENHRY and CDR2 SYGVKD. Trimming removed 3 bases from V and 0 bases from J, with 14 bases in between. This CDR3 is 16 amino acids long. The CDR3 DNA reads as TGTGCCATCAGTGACAAGGGGGAAAAGTACCAAGAGACCCAGTACTTC. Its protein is CAISDKGEKYQETQYF.

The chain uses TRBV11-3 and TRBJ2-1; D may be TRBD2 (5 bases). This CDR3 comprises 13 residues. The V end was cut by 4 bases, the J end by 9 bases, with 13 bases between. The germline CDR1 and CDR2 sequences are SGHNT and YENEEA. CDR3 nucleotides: TGTGCCAGCAGCTCACGTTACGGGGTTGAGCAGTTCTTC. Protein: CASSSRYGVEQFF.

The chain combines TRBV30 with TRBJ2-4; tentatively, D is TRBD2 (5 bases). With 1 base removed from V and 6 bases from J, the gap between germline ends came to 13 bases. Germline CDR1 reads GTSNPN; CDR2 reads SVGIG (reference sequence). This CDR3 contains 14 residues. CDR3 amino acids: CAWSASGFLNIQYF. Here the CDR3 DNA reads TGTGCCTGGAGTGCCTCGGGGTTTCTAAACATTCAGTACTTC.

Here the CDR3 DNA reads TGTGCCAGCAGCTTAGAGACTACTCTTGAGCAGTTCTTC. Its protein product is CASSLETTLEQFF. The gene calls are TRBV11-2 and TRBJ2-1, with a tentative D call TRBD2 (5 bases). Trimming removed 0 bases at V and 9 bases at J, with 9 bases between. Germline V gene lookup returns CDR1 SGHAT and CDR2 FQNNGV. This CDR3 region has 13 residues.